Below, 28 T cell receptor beta chains from the same sample are listed, as sequenced in a study of beta chain features in type 1 diabetes. No antigens are known for them. Overall study results and limits: Type 1 diabetes patients had TCRB CDR3s that were shorter (moderately but significantly so) in all four CD4+ subsets.

Every isolated RNA sample was fully reverse transcribed, so sequencing captured expressed TCRB transcripts. Profiling relied on immunoSEQ multiplex PCR, and the TCRdb table lists in-frame clones only, not all of them. The profile covers about 250,000 clones, with approximately 11% appearing a single time and around 0.017% taken by the ten largest. Sequencing used naive CD4+ T cells from blood. The receptors were gathered from a man between 25 and 39 years old with type 1 diabetes.

This clone has only a few counts. This chain uses TRBV30 with TRBJ1-3; 9 bases are a match to TRBD1. CDR3 length equals 14 residues. The V gene end was trimmed by 4 bases and the J gene end by 2 bases; junction bases not matched to a gene: 3. Per the germline V gene, CDR1 is GTSNPN and CDR2 is SVGIG (reference sequence). The CDR3 reads CAWTRTGAGNTIYF. In nucleotides, the CDR3 is TGTGCCTGGACCCGGACAGGGGCTGGAAACACCATATATTTT.

This clone showed up just a few times. J is TRBJ2-7 and V is TRBV19; TRBD1 is a possible D gene (6 bases). Germline V gene data show CDR1 as LNHDA and CDR2 as SQIVND (reference sequence). The CDR3 extends over 13 amino acids. V was clipped by 6 bases and J by 6 bases, with 15 bases between them. CDR3 nucleotides: TGTGCCAGTAGACGACAGGAATGGGGCGAGCAGTACTTC. This codes for CASRRQEWGEQYF.

The CDR3 sequence: CASSLRQGVNYEQYF. CDR3 sequence (DNA): TGTGCCAGCAGCTTAAGACAGGGGGTTAACTACGAGCAGTACTTC. The V gene is TRBV7-9, the J gene TRBJ2-7; TRBD1 matches 9 bases. Per germline, CDR1 SEHNR and CDR2 FQNEAQ (reference sequence). The CDR3 totals 15 residues. J gave up 3 bases and V 2 bases, and 5 bases lay outside the gene matches.

This clone has only a few counts. This sequence joins TRBV2 and TRBJ2-5; D is undetermined. Trimming took 4 bases from V and 4 from J, leaving 4 bases between them. CDR3 length: 11 residues. CDR1 SNHLY and CDR2 FYNNEI come from the germline V gene. CDR3 protein: CASSVRETQYF. The CDR3 DNA sequence: TGTGCCAGCAGTGTCAGAGAGACCCAGTACTTC.

This clone was picked up a small number of times. CDR3 in DNA: TGTGCCAGCAGCTTGGCCCCGACTACTCAATTGGATACGCAGTATTTT. Its protein is CASSLAPTTQLDTQYF. The rearrangement uses TRBV5-4 and TRBJ2-3; D is possibly TRBD2 (5 bases). The CDR3 is 16 residues long. CDR1 is SGHNT, CDR2 YYREEE, per germline (reference sequence). The germline V and J ends were trimmed by 0 bases and 6 bases, with 17 bases remaining between them.

J is TRBJ1-5 and V is TRBV15; D is uncertain. Trimming removed 5 bases from V and 6 bases from J, with 11 bases in between. CDR1 and CDR2 (germline): LNHNV, YYDKDF (reference sequence). The CDR3 is 13 amino acids. As DNA, the CDR3 is TGTGCCACCAGCGGTCTCATCAGTCAGCCCCAGCATTTT. This encodes CATSGLISQPQHF.

The chain couples TRBV12-5 to TRBJ2-2; D is possibly TRBD1 (6 bases). CDR1 and CDR2 (germline): LGHNT, FRNRAP. The CDR3 covers 16 residues. Trimming shortened V by 2 bases and J by 0 bases, and 10 bases separated the two germline ends. CDR3 bases: TGTGCTAGTGGTTTGCCGTCAGGGGCGAACACCGGGGAGCTGTTTTTT. It encodes CASGLPSGANTGELFF.

V is TRBV27 and J is TRBJ2-2, with 12 bases that match TRBD2. There are 14 residues in the CDR3. CDR1 is MNHEY and CDR2 is SMNVEV in the germline V gene (reference sequence). Trimming took 8 bases from V and 6 from J; bases not matched to a gene: 4. DNA of the CDR3: TGTGCCAGCGACCGGACTAGCGGGGCCGGGGAGCTGTTTTTT. Its protein is CASDRTSGAGELFF.

The rearrangement links TRBV18 to TRBJ1-5; no firm D call. The CDR3 runs 13 residues. Trimming cost V 3 bases and J 4 bases, with 7 bases left between them. Germline V gene data show CDR1 as KGHSH and CDR2 as LQKENI. CDR3 in amino acids: CASSPEVNQPQHF. For the CDR3, the DNA is TGTGCCAGCTCACCGGAGGTGAATCAGCCCCAGCATTTT. Filled out from reference TRBV18 and TRBJ1-5, the complete variable domain reads NAGVMQNPRHLVRRRGQEARLRCSPMKGHSHVYWYRQLPEEGLKFMVYLQKENIIDESGMPKERFSAEFPKEGPSILRIQQVVRGDSAAYFCASSPEVNQPQHFGDGTRLSIL.

This clone has just a few counts. An end of the junction differs from the germline gene, which may be a read error. The CDR3 DNA reads TGTGCTAGCAGCCAGACAGGGGGAGATACGCAGTATTTT. As protein: CASSQTGGDTQYF. The chain recombines TRBV7-7 with TRBJ2-3; 9 bases agree with TRBD1. This CDR3 has 13 amino acids. Germline values: CDR1 SSHAT, CDR2 FNYEAQ (reference sequence). Full variable domain (remainder filled in from reference TRBV7-7 and TRBJ2-3): GAGVSQSPRYKVTKRGQDVTLRCDPISSHATLYWYQQALGQGPEFLTYFNYEAQPDKSGLPSDRFSAERPEGSISTLTIQRTEQRDSAMYRCASSQTGGDTQYFGPGTRLTVL.

This clone showed up just a few times. The chain combines TRBV11-1 with TRBJ2-3; D possibly corresponds to TRBD1 (6 bases). Trimming stripped 5 bases from V and 4 bases from J, with 13 bases between. Germline-derived CDR1 and CDR2 are SGHAT and FQDESV (reference sequence). The CDR3 has 14 residues. The CDR3 DNA follows: TGTGCCAGCAGCCAAACCTCAGGGGCAGATACGCAGTATTTT. As protein: CASSQTSGADTQYF.

V is TRBV18 and J is TRBJ2-5; 7 nucleotides align to TRBD2. V trimming: 1 base; J trimming: 0 bases; junction bases outside the gene matches: 2. The V gene's germline CDR1 is KGHSH and CDR2 LQKENI. The CDR3 contains 15 residues. Here the CDR3 DNA reads TGTGCCAGCTCACCACGGGAGGGCCACCAAGAGACCCAGTACTTC. Residues: CASSPREGHQETQYF. The variable domain in full, completed from reference TRBV18 and TRBJ2-5, reads NAGVMQNPRHLVRRRGQEARLRCSPMKGHSHVYWYRQLPEEGLKFMVYLQKENIIDESGMPKERFSAEFPKEGPSILRIQQVVRGDSAAYFCASSPREGHQETQYFGPGTRLLVL.

This clone was found a few times. The chain joins TRBV2 to TRBJ2-7; the match to TRBD2 covers 9 bases. Germline CDR1 and CDR2: SNHLY and FYNNEI. The CDR3 spans 16 residues. The J segment lost 1 base and the V segment lost 2 bases, leaving 6 bases of the junction unmatched. The CDR3 nucleotides read TGTGCCAGCAGTGAACTAGCGGGGCTACTTTCCTACGAGCAGTACTTC. It encodes CASSELAGLLSYEQYF.

This chain connects TRBV11-1 to TRBJ2-5, with 7 bases fitting TRBD1. This CDR3 spans 15 amino acids. J lost 2 bases, V lost 5 bases, and 8 bases had no gene match. Germline CDR1 reads SGHAT; CDR2 reads FQDESV (reference sequence). CDR3 loop: CASSLRQGDQETQYF. The CDR3 nucleotides are TGTGCCAGCAGCCTCAGACAGGGCGATCAAGAGACCCAGTACTTC.

The genes are TRBV7-2 and TRBJ2-7, with 8 bases aligning to TRBD1. J was trimmed by 3 bases and V by 5 bases; bases with no gene match: 6. The germline V gene has CDR1 SGHTA and CDR2 FQGNSA. CDR3 length: 14 amino acids. The CDR3 region is CASSARTGSYEQYF. In DNA form, the CDR3 reads TGTGCCAGCAGCGCGCGGACAGGGAGCTACGAGCAGTACTTC.

V gene TRBV27 combines with J gene TRBJ2-7, with D possibly being TRBD2 (6 bases). The CDR3 covers 14 residues. The germline gives CDR1 MNHEY, CDR2 SMNVEV (reference sequence). Trimming shortened V by 4 bases and J by 4 bases, and 14 bases separated the two germline ends. This chain's CDR3 is CASSYGGESYEQYF. The CDR3 bases are TGTGCCAGCAGTTATGGCGGGGAGTCTTACGAGCAGTACTTC.

The V gene is TRBV15, the J gene TRBJ1-1; maybe TRBD1 (6 bases). Trimming removed 1 base from V and 3 bases from J, with 9 bases in between. Germline V CDR1 and CDR2: LNHNV, YYDKDF (reference sequence). The CDR3 runs 14 residues. The CDR3 spells CATSRGEGDTEAFF. The DNA for the CDR3 is TGTGCCACCAGCAGAGGGGAGGGGGACACTGAAGCTTTCTTT.

This clone was found a few times. The chain combines TRBV7-3 with TRBJ2-7; the D is unclear. Between the trimmed V and J ends, which lost 6 bases and 0 bases, there was a span of 12 bases. The CDR3 is made up of 14 amino acids. Germline V CDR1 and CDR2: SGHTA, FQGTGA. CDR3 DNA sequence: TGTGCCAGCAGTAAAAATCCTTCCTCCTACGAGCAGTACTTC. It is translated as CASSKNPSSYEQYF.

The V gene is TRBV5-4, the J gene TRBJ1-4, with unresolved D. The CDR3 is 12 residues long. Trimming left V 0 bases short and J 7 bases short, with 4 bases between. Germline V gene lookup returns CDR1 SGHNT and CDR2 YYREEE (reference sequence). CDR3 nucleotides: TGTGCCAGCAGCTTGGATCTTGAAAAACTGTTTTTT. This translates into CASSLDLEKLFF.

The chain couples TRBV19 to TRBJ1-6; D is possibly TRBD1 (5 bases). V lost 5 bases and J lost 10, with 15 bases in between. The CDR3 consists of 14 residues. CDR1 and CDR2 from the germline V gene are LNHDA and SQIVND (reference sequence). The CDR3 reads CASSLLGGESPLHF. CDR3 nucleotides: TGTGCCAGTAGTCTTCTGGGAGGGGAGTCACCCCTCCACTTT.

This chain joins TRBV7-2 and TRBJ1-2, with 8 bases matching TRBD1. This CDR3 has 13 residues. V shed 6 bases and J 4 bases; nucleotides not matched to a gene: 4. Looked up from germline, CDR1 is SGHTA and CDR2 is FQGNSA. CDR3 in amino acids: CASSRTGRYGYTF. The CDR3 DNA follows: TGTGCCAGCAGTCGGACAGGGCGCTATGGCTACACCTTC.

The J gene is TRBJ1-1, the V gene TRBV29-1; possible D gene TRBD1, 6 bases. The germline V gene has CDR1 SQVTM and CDR2 ANQGSEA. CDR3 length: 14 amino acids. V lost 4 bases to trimming and J lost 0 bases, with 12 bases between them. CDR3 residues: CSVAGTLMNTEAFF. CDR3 sequence (DNA): TGCAGCGTTGCCGGGACACTGATGAACACTGAAGCTTTCTTT.

The table lists this clone with a few counts. The V and J genes are TRBV14 and TRBJ2-5; D perhaps matches TRBD2 (5 bases). The CDR3 runs 12 residues. CDR1 SGHDN and CDR2 FVKESK come from the germline V gene. V lost 2 bases and J 6 bases, leaving 7 bases between the germline ends. The CDR3 nucleotides read TGTGCCAGCAGCCAATCGGGGAAGACCCAGTACTTC. It yields the protein CASSQSGKTQYF.

This sequence joins TRBV12-5 and TRBJ2-6; 7 nucleotides agree with TRBD1. Looked up from germline, CDR1 is LGHNT and CDR2 is FRNRAP. This CDR3 has 19 amino acids. V trimming: 3 bases; J trimming: 0 bases; junction bases outside the gene matches: 11. The DNA for the CDR3 is TGTGCTAGTGGTTTCCCCCGGGACAGAGCATTCTCTGGGGCCAACGTCCTGACTTTC. The encoded protein is CASGFPRDRAFSGANVLTF.

This clone has more than one count but fewer than ten. This chain links TRBV7-2 with TRBJ2-2; D remains unclear. V lost 5 bases, J lost 4 bases, and 11 bases lay in between. Germline V gene data show CDR1 as SGHTA and CDR2 as FQGNSA. The CDR3 covers 14 residues. CDR3: CASSLRLITGELFF. The CDR3 DNA reads TGTGCCAGCAGCCTTCGACTGATCACCGGGGAGCTGTTTTTT.

This clone was observed a few times. The chain links TRBV7-2 to TRBJ2-7, with a tentative D call TRBD1 (6 bases). The V gene's germline CDR1 is SGHTA and CDR2 FQGNSA. The CDR3 has 14 residues. V was trimmed by 0 bases and J by 7 bases, leaving 13 bases between them. For the CDR3, the DNA is TGTGCCAGCAGCTTAGCAGACAGGACGGGGGAGCAGTACTTC. This gives the protein CASSLADRTGEQYF.

This clone has only a few counts. A junction end diverges from the germline sequence, so it may reflect a read error. J is TRBJ2-1 and V is TRBV7-7, with no clear D. Germline CDR1 and CDR2: SSHAT and FNYEAQ (reference sequence). The CDR3 extends over 13 amino acids. The CDR3 coding sequence is TGTGCTAGCAGCTTAGGCACTGACAATGAGCAGTTCTTC. This sequence encodes CASSLGTDNEQFF.

This clone has more than one count but fewer than ten. V is TRBV11-2 and J is TRBJ2-5, with 9 bases identical to TRBD1. Germline values: CDR1 SGHAT, CDR2 FQNNGV. The junction had 8 bases not matched to a gene; V was cut back by 4 bases and J by 5 bases. This CDR3 is built from 15 residues. The DNA of the CDR3 is TGTGCCAGCAGCTGGCCGGGACAGGGAGTGGAGACCCAGTACTTC. Amino acid sequence: CASSWPGQGVETQYF.